These 9 T cell receptor beta chains came from one sample sequenced in a study of T cell responses to AZD1222 COVID-19 vaccine (dated by TCRdb to the early 2020s). Library prep was done by the immunoSEQ multiplex PCR assay. This immuneACCESS table, as held by TCRdb, lists in-frame sequences with V and J called but not all clones. Of the missing ones, under half trace to an unresolved V gene in checked studies; the others have no known cause. This sample lists 96,000 or so clones; 90% were detected once. The biggest ten clones account for about 26% of the sample. The time point label, read with the paper, signifies: baseline before first vaccination. The sample here was peripheral blood, taken on day 0 of AZD1222 vaccination. The origin of the receptors is an adult in good health.

The CDR3: CASTADRYYGYTF. CDR3 bases: TGTGCCAGCACCGCAGACAGATACTATGGCTACACCTTC. This sequence joins TRBV6-1 and TRBJ1-2; perhaps TRBD1 as D (5 bases). The CDR3 loop spans 13 amino acids. The germline gives CDR1 MNHNS, CDR2 SASEGT. Trimming removed 7 bases at V and 3 bases at J, with 12 bases between.

The chain uses TRBV5-6 and TRBJ2-7; D uncertain. The CDR3 is 11 residues long. Per germline, CDR1 SGHDT and CDR2 YYEEEE. Between the trimmed V and J ends, which lost 0 bases and 4 bases, there was a span of 2 bases. In DNA form, the CDR3 reads TGTGCCAGCAGCTTGGATTACGAGCAGTACTTC. This encodes CASSLDYEQYF. Drawing the rest from reference TRBV5-6 and TRBJ2-7, the complete variable domain is DAGVTQSPTHLIKTRGQQVTLRCSPKSGHDTVSWYQQALGQGPQFIFQYYEEEERQRGNFPDRFSGHQFPNYSSELNVNALLLGDSALYLCASSLDYEQYFGPGTRLTVT.

The rearrangement links TRBV6-5 to TRBJ1-1, with D maybe TRBD1 (5 bases). The V gene lost 5 bases and the J gene lost 8 bases, with 21 bases spanning the gap. Germline V gene data show CDR1 as MNHEY and CDR2 as SVGAGI. The CDR3 is 15 residues long. This chain's CDR3 is CASSTGGEGSREAFF. The CDR3 nucleotides read TGTGCCAGCAGTACCGGGGGGGAAGGATCCCGGGAAGCTTTCTTT.

A single count supports this clone. This chain uses TRBV5-4 with TRBJ2-2, with TRBD2 identical over 10 bases. The CDR3 contains 17 residues. J lost 4 bases, V lost 5 bases, and 11 bases had no gene match. CDR1 is SGHNT and CDR2 is YYREEE in the germline V gene (reference sequence). The CDR3 loop is CASSPGGLAGATGELFF. In DNA form, the CDR3 reads TGTGCCAGCAGTCCAGGGGGGCTAGCGGGAGCCACCGGGGAGCTGTTTTTT.

The chain recombines TRBV30 with TRBJ2-1; D not resolved. Between the trimmed V and J ends, which lost 0 bases and 1 base, there was a span of 7 bases. This CDR3 is built from 14 residues. Germline CDR1 is GTSNPN and CDR2 is SVGIG (reference sequence). The CDR3 sequence is CAWSVFRSYNEQFF. The DNA of the CDR3 is TGTGCCTGGAGTGTATTCCGGTCCTACAATGAGCAGTTCTTC.

The chain joins TRBV6-5 to TRBJ2-1, with no clear D. The CDR3 runs 13 residues. V was cut by 7 bases and J by 6 bases, with 13 bases left in between. Germline V gene lookup returns CDR1 MNHEY and CDR2 SVGAGI. The CDR3 loop reads CASTARGVNEQFF. DNA of the CDR3: TGTGCCAGCACCGCCCGTGGAGTCAATGAGCAGTTCTTC.

The CDR3 sequence: CATSSPLGLSGNTIYF. In nucleotides, the CDR3 is TGTGCCACCAGCAGCCCTCTCGGCCTCTCTGGAAACACCATATATTTT. The genes are TRBV15 and TRBJ1-3; D call uncertain. Germline V gene data show CDR1 as LNHNV and CDR2 as YYDKDF (reference sequence). The CDR3 loop spans 16 amino acids. Trimming took off 3 bases at V and 0 bases at J, with 12 bases between the two ends.

The genes are TRBV7-9 and TRBJ1-2, with no clear D. Trimming shortened V by 5 bases and J by 3 bases, and 4 bases separated the two germline ends. From germline, CDR1 is SEHNR and CDR2 FQNEAQ (reference sequence). CDR3 length equals 11 residues. The CDR3 here is CASSLDYGYTF. CDR3 DNA: TGTGCCAGCAGCCTTGACTATGGCTACACCTTC.

The chain has TRBV19 and TRBJ1-1; D is unresolved. The CDR3 loop spans 13 amino acids. Germline assignment: CDR1 LNHDA and CDR2 SQIVND (reference sequence). Trimming took off 7 bases at V and 1 base at J, with 10 bases between the two ends. The CDR3 nucleotides read TGTGCCAGTACCCTATTAGGGAACACTGAAGCTTTCTTT. It yields the protein CASTLLGNTEAFF.